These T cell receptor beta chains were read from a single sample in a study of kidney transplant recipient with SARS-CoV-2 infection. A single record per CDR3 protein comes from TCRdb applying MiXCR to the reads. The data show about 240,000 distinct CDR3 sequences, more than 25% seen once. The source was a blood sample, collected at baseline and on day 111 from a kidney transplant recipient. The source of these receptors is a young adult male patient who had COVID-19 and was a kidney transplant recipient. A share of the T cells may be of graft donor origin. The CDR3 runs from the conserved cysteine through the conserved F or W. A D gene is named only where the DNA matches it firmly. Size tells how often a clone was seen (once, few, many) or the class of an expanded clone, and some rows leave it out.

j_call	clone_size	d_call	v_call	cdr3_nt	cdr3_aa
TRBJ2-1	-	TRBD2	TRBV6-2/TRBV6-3	TGTGCCAGCAACCAGAGGAGGGGACTAGCGGGGAAAAATGAGCAGTTCTTC	CASNQRRGLAGKNEQFF
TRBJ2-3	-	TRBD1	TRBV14	TGTGCCAGCAGCTTTGTTACAGGGGGGGATACGCAGTATTTT	CASSFVTGGDTQYF
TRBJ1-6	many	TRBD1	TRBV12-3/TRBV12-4	TGTGCCAGCAGTTTAGGGGGACAGGGCGCACCCCTCCACTTT	CASSLGGQGAPLHF
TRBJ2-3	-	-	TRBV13	TGTGCCAGCAGCTTACGGGACAAAACTAGCACAGATACGCAGTATTTT	CASSLRDKTSTDTQYF
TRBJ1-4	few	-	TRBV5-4	TGTGCCAGCAGCTTGGCCCCCCCTGAAAAACTGTTTTTT	CASSLAPPEKLFF
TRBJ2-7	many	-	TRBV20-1	TGCAGTGCTAGACCAGGGGCAGGCTACGAGCAGTACTTC	CSARPGAGYEQYF
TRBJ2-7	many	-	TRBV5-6	TGTGCCAGCAGCTTCGGTATCGGGAGCGGCGAGCAGTACTTC	CASSFGIGSGEQYF
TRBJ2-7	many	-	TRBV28	TGTGCCAGCATCCCGTCCCTAGCGCGTTACGAGCAGTACTTC	CASIPSLARYEQYF
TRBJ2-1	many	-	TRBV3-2	TGTGCCAGCAGCCAAGATCGGCAGCGGAATGAGCAGTTCTTC	CASSQDRQRNEQFF
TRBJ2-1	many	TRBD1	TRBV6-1	TGTGCCAGCAGTGAAGTAGGGACAGGTAGACCCTACAATGAGCAGTTCTTC	CASSEVGTGRPYNEQFF